The 8 T cell receptor beta chains below all came from one sample that was sequenced in a study of cytomegalovirus exposure and HLA in healthy donors. Primers included in the PCR were 60 Vbeta and 13 Jbeta primers. Data came from immunoSEQ multiplex PCR; TCRdb stores just in-frame clones and leaves some out. The sample includes around 150,000 clones, 66% of them seen just once. Sequenced input: PBMCs. The source of these receptors is a woman aged 55-70 years in good health and CMV-seronegative.

The chain is built from TRBV6-4 and TRBJ1-3; 8 bases match TRBD1. V lost 4 bases to trimming and J lost 7 bases; unmatched junction nucleotides: 6. Germline loops: CDR1 MRHNA, CDR2 SNTAGT. This CDR3 has 14 amino acids. As DNA, the CDR3 is TGTGCCAGCAGTGTTACAGGGGGTGGTAACACCATATATTTT. This sequence encodes CASSVTGGGNTIYF.

The J gene is TRBJ1-2, the V gene TRBV7-2; 9 bases match TRBD1. This CDR3 is built from 17 residues. V was pared by 2 bases and J by 7 bases, with 14 bases of the junction left unmatched. Germline assignment: CDR1 SGHTA and CDR2 FQGNSA. The CDR3 nucleotides read TGTGCCAGCAGCTTACCCACACCAACACAGGGGGCGGGTGGCTACACCTTC. Encoded protein: CASSLPTPTQGAGGYTF.

This clone was seen only a few times. The chain couples TRBV23-1 to TRBJ2-3; D is ambiguous. TRBV23-1 is assigned to the ORF class and has an uncertain function. This CDR3 comprises 16 residues. Trimming removed 4 bases from V and 2 bases from J, with 16 bases in between. CDR3 residues: CASSPSNAINTDTQYF. CDR3 coding DNA: TGCGCCAGCAGTCCCTCGAACGCGATAAACACAGATACGCAGTATTTT.

The V call is TRBV18, the J call TRBJ2-7, with 8 positions matching TRBD1. Germline V CDR1 and CDR2: KGHSH, LQKENI. The CDR3 runs to 14 residues. J gave up 0 bases and V 6 bases, and 4 bases lay outside the gene matches. The CDR3: CASSPGQGSYEQYF. As DNA, the CDR3 is TGTGCCAGCTCCCCCGGACAGGGCTCCTACGAGCAGTACTTC. Full variable domain (missing parts from reference TRBV18 and TRBJ2-7): NAGVMQNPRHLVRRRGQEARLRCSPMKGHSHVYWYRQLPEEGLKFMVYLQKENIIDESGMPKERFSAEFPKEGPSILRIQQVVRGDSAAYFCASSPGQGSYEQYFGPGTRLTVT.

The rearrangement joins TRBV10-3 to TRBJ1-1; D gene uncertain. V dropped 5 bases and J dropped 4 bases, with 8 bases sitting between them. The CDR3 sequence is 12 residues long. From germline, CDR1 is ENHRY and CDR2 SYGVKD. CDR3 DNA sequence: TGTGCCATCAGTTACTCTCTCACTGAAGCTTTCTTT. Amino acids: CAISYSLTEAFF.

The gene calls are TRBV10-3 and TRBJ2-2, with D hard to call. Germline loops: CDR1 ENHRY, CDR2 SYGVKD. The germline V and J ends were trimmed by 1 base and 6 bases, with 6 bases remaining between them. CDR3 length equals 13 residues. The CDR3: CAISEFSPGELFF. The CDR3 DNA reads TGTGCCATCAGTGAGTTTAGTCCCGGGGAGCTGTTTTTT.

The gene calls are TRBV6-1 and TRBJ2-2, with TRBD2 identical over 13 bases. The germline CDR1 and CDR2 sequences are MNHNS and SASEGT. The V gene end was trimmed by 4 bases and the J gene end by 5 bases; junction bases not matched to a gene: 7. The CDR3 has 17 amino acids. The CDR3 loop is CASSGLAGGPGTGELFF. The CDR3 nucleotides are TGTGCCAGCAGTGGACTAGCGGGAGGCCCTGGGACCGGGGAGCTGTTTTTT.

This sequence joins TRBV19 and TRBJ2-1, with D tentatively TRBD2 (5 bases). Trimming cost V 5 bases and J 7 bases, with 12 bases left between them. The length of the CDR3 is 13 residues. The germline CDR1 and CDR2 sequences are LNHDA and SQIVND (reference sequence). CDR3 sequence (DNA): TGTGCCAGTAGTCCCCGAGGCGGGAATGAGCAGTTCTTC. As protein: CASSPRGGNEQFF.